Reported below is one T cell receptor (beta chain). This entry comes from a study of blood T cell repertoires in COVID-19. Study-level background: In each case, the material was cDNA or gDNA derived from T cells, B-cell-depleted T cells, or PBMCs.

Germline CDR1 reads LGHNA; CDR2 reads YSLEER. This CDR3 is built from 13 residues. Trimming cost V 6 bases and J 3 bases, with 12 bases left between them. Authors' data handling: Nucleated cell counts were estimated from reference gene primer amplification. The assay was immunoSEQ multiplex PCR, and TCRdb's table has in-frame clones only and misses some. D and trimming were read from the DNA, whereas the V and J calls and clone size are those reported in that table. The data show about 100,000 clones, with under 90% seen just once and around 13% held by the top ten. The gene calls are TRBV4-3 and TRBJ2-7, with TRBD2 as a possible D gene (6 bases). The sequencing sample was made of peripheral blood. The TCR was taken from a human donor in a cohort sampled during active COVID-19. The CDR3 is CASSPGGDYEQYF. The CDR3 coding sequence is TGCGCCAGCAGTCCCGGCGGGGACTACGAGCAGTACTTC.